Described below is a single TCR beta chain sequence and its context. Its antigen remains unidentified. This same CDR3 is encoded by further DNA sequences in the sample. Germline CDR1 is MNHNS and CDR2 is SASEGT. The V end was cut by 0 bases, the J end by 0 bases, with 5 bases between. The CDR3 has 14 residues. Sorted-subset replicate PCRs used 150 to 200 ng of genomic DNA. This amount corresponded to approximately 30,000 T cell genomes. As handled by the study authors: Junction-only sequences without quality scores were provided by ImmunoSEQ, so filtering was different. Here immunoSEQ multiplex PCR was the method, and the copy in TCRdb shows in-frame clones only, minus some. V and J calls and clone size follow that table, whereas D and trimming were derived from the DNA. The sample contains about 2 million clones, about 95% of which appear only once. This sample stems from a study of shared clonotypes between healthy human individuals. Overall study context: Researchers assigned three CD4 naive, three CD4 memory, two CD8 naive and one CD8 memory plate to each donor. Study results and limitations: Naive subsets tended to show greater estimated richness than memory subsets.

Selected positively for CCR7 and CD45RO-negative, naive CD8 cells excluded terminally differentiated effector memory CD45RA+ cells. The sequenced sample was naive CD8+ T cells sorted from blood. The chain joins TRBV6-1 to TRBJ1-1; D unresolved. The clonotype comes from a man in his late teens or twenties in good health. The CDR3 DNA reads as TGTGCCAGCAGTGAAGCCGCCCTGAACACTGAAGCTTTCTTT. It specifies CASSEAALNTEAFF.